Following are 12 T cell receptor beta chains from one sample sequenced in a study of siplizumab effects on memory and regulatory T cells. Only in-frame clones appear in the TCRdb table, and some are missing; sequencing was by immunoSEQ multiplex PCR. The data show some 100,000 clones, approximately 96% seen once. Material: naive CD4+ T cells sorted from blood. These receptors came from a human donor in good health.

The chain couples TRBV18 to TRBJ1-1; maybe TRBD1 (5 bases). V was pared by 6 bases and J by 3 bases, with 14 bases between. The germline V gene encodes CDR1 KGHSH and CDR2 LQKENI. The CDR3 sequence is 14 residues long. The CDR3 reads CASSLGQQDTEAFF. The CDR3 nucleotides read TGTGCCAGCTCCCTGGGGCAGCAAGACACTGAAGCTTTCTTT.

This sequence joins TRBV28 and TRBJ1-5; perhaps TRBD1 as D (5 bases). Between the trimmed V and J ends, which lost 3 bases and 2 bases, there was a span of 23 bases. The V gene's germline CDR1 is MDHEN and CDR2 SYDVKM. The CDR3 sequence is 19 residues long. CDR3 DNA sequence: TGTGCCAGCAGTTTTGATGGTGCGTCCTCTGGCAGGGGCAATCAGCCCCAGCATTTT. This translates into CASSFDGASSGRGNQPQHF.

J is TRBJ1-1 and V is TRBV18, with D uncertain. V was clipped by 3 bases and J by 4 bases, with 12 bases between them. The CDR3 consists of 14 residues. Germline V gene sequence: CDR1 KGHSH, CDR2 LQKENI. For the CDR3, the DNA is TGTGCCAGCTCACCGAAGGGTGTAGGCACTGAAGCTTTCTTT. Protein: CASSPKGVGTEAFF.

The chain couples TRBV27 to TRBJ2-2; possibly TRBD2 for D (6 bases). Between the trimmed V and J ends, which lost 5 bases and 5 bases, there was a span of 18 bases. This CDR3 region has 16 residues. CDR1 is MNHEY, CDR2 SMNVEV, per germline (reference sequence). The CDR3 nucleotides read TGTGCCAGCAGTATTGGGACTCCCCGTGGGACCGGGGAGCTGTTTTTT. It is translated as CASSIGTPRGTGELFF.

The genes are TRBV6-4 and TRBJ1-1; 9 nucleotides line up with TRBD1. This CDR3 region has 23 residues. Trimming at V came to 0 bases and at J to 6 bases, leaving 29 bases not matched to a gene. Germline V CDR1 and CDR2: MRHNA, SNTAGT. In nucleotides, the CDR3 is TGTGCCAGCAGTGACTCACCGGGGTCCGACCGCCTCACAGGGGGCATTATAAACGCTGAAGCTTTCTTT. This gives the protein CASSDSPGSDRLTGGIINAEAFF.

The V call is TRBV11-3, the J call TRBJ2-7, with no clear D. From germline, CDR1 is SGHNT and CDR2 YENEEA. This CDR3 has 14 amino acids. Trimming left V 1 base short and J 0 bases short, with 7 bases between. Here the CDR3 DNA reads TGTGCCAGCAGCTTAGGCATGAGCTCCTACGAGCAGTACTTC. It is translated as CASSLGMSSYEQYF.

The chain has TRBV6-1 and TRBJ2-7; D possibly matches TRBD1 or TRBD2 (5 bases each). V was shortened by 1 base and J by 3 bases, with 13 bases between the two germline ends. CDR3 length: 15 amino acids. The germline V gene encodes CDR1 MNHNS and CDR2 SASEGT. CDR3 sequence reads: CASSEEGTESYEQYF. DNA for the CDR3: TGTGCCAGCAGTGAAGAAGGGACCGAGAGCTACGAGCAGTACTTC.

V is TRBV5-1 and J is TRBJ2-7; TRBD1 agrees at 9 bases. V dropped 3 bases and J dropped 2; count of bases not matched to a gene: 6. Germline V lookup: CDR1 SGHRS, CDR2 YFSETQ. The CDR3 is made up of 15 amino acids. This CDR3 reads CASSWGTGSTYEQYF. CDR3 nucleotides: TGCGCCAGCAGCTGGGGGACAGGGTCTACCTACGAGCAGTACTTC.

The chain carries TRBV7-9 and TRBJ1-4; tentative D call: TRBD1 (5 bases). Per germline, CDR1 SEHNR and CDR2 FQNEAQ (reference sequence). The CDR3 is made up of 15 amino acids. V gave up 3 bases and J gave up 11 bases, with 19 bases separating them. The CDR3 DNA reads TGTGCCAGCAGCTTGTCTGGAACATTCGGGGGGAAACTGTTTTTT. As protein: CASSLSGTFGGKLFF.

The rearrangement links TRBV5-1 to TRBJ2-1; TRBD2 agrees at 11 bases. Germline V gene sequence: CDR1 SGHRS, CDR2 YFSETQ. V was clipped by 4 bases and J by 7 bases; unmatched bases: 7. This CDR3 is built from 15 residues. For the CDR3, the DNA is TGCGCCAGCAGCCAATTAGCGGGGGGGCCTAATGAGCAGTTCTTC. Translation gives CASSQLAGGPNEQFF.

The CDR3 nucleotides read TGTGCCAGCAGCTCCGGGGCCCGGAACGAGCAGTACTTC. Amino acid sequence: CASSSGARNEQYF. V and J are TRBV7-7 and TRBJ2-7; TRBD1 or TRBD2 may be the D gene (5 bases each). V lost 4 bases and J 5 bases, leaving 12 bases between the germline ends. This CDR3 comprises 13 residues. CDR1 is SSHAT and CDR2 is FNYEAQ in the germline V gene (reference sequence).

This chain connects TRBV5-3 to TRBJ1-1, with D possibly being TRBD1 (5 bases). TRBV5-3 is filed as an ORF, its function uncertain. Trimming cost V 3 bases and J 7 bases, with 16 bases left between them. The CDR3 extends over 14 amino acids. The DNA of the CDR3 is TGTGCCAGAAGCTCTGAACTTCAGGGTGGTGAAGCTTTCTTT. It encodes CARSSELQGGEAFF.